The 20 T cell receptor beta chains below were found in one sample sequenced in a study of blood T cell repertoires in COVID-19. Measured with immunoSEQ multiplex PCR; TCRdb has only the in-frame clones, and not every one. Among about 72,000 clones listed, 88% were seen once. Source material: peripheral blood. The receptor source for this set is a man aged 45-65 years with acute or convalescent COVID-19.

This chain connects TRBV6-5 to TRBJ2-7; TRBD2 matches at 7 bases. Germline V gives CDR1 MNHEY, CDR2 SVGAGI. V lost 5 bases and J lost 4; bases outside the gene matches: 8. CDR3 length: 14 residues. This CDR3 reads CASSQAGGGYEQYF. The CDR3 region has the DNA TGTGCCAGCAGTCAGGCCGGGGGAGGGTACGAGCAGTACTTC.

The chain carries TRBV9 and TRBJ1-5; D is ambiguous. Germline values: CDR1 SGDLS, CDR2 YYNGEE. V was cut by 0 bases and J by 7 bases, with 11 bases left in between. This CDR3 spans 14 amino acids. The chain's CDR3 is CASSVEGTAQPQHF. The CDR3 nucleotides read TGTGCCAGCAGCGTAGAAGGTACAGCCCAGCCCCAGCATTTT.

The genes are TRBV19 and TRBJ2-5; D is possibly TRBD1 (5 bases). Trimming left V 3 bases short and J 5 bases short, with 13 bases between. Germline V lookup: CDR1 LNHDA, CDR2 SQIVND (reference sequence). The CDR3 runs to 14 residues. CDR3 sequence: CASSISGIEETQYF. In DNA, the CDR3 is TGTGCCAGTAGTATCTCAGGGATTGAGGAGACCCAGTACTTC.

This chain joins TRBV27 and TRBJ2-7, with D possibly matching TRBD1 (6 bases). V shed 4 bases and J shed 2 bases, with 12 bases lying between them. Per germline, CDR1 MNHEY and CDR2 SMNVEV (reference sequence). The CDR3 runs 14 residues. The CDR3 sequence: CASSSGQATYEQYF. The CDR3 DNA follows: TGTGCCAGCAGTTCGGGACAAGCGACCTACGAGCAGTACTTC.

This clone appeared once. The junction shows a germline mismatch at one end, possibly a read error. The J gene is TRBJ1-6, the V gene TRBV7-7; TRBD1 matches 7 bases. Germline V gives CDR1 SSHAT, CDR2 FNYEAQ (reference sequence). The CDR3 loop spans 14 amino acids. This CDR3 is CASSLDDRDSPLHF. DNA for the CDR3: TGTGCTAGCAGCTTAGATGACAGGGATTCACCCCTCCACTTT.

The count of this clone is one. The chain carries TRBV7-9 and TRBJ1-1, with D possibly TRBD1 on 6 matching bases. The CDR3 length is 16 residues. The V gene lost 2 bases and the J gene lost 3 bases, with 16 bases spanning the gap. Per germline, CDR1 SEHNR and CDR2 FQNEAQ (reference sequence). CDR3 in amino acids: CASSLSYGEGDTEAFF. CDR3 nucleotide sequence: TGTGCCAGCAGCTTATCGTACGGGGAGGGGGACACTGAAGCTTTCTTT.

DNA of the CDR3: TGCAGTGCTAGTCCGCCGGAAGAGGGAGCTTTCTTT. Translating gives CSASPPEEGAFF. The genes are TRBV20-1 and TRBJ1-1, with D unclear. With 3 bases removed from V and 10 bases from J, the gap between germline ends came to 15 bases. The germline V gene encodes CDR1 DFQATT and CDR2 SNEGSKA (reference sequence). The CDR3 is made up of 12 amino acids.

This clone was counted a single time. Here the CDR3 reads CASSGDRYDEQYF. The CDR3 coding sequence is TGTGCCAGCAGCGGGGACAGGTACGACGAGCAGTACTTC. The rearrangement uses TRBV9 and TRBJ2-7; 8 positions agree with TRBD1. CDR1 and CDR2 (germline): SGDLS, YYNGEE. V was pared by 3 bases and J by 5 bases, with 4 bases of the junction left unmatched. The CDR3 has 13 amino acids.

The genes are TRBV27 and TRBJ2-7; 8 bases map to TRBD1. Losses at the gene ends were 3 bases for V and 3 bases for J; bases not matched to a gene: 10. Germline-derived CDR1 and CDR2 are MNHEY and SMNVEV (reference sequence). This CDR3 comprises 16 residues. The CDR3 spells CASSLKGRGQNYEQYF. CDR3 DNA: TGTGCCAGCAGTTTGAAAGGCAGGGGGCAAAACTACGAGCAGTACTTC.

V gene TRBV30 combines with J gene TRBJ1-2; a possible D gene is TRBD1 (5 bases). The CDR3 runs to 13 residues. Germline V gives CDR1 GTSNPN, CDR2 SVGIG (reference sequence). The V and J ends lost 4 bases and 5 bases respectively, with 14 bases between them. CDR3 nucleotide sequence: TGTGCCTGGAAACGGGGGTCATCATATGGCTACACCTTC. Amino acid sequence: CAWKRGSSYGYTF.

The rearrangement links TRBV27 to TRBJ2-7, with a possible D match to TRBD2 (5 bases). The CDR3 extends over 13 amino acids. Germline CDR1 reads MNHEY; CDR2 reads SMNVEV (reference sequence). The germline V and J ends were trimmed by 3 bases and 0 bases, with 6 bases remaining between them. CDR3 coding DNA: TGTGCCAGCAGTTTTCTAGCCTCCTACGAGCAGTACTTC. The encoded protein is CASSFLASYEQYF.

J is TRBJ1-2 and V is TRBV24-1, with TRBD1 matching 8 bases. CDR3 length equals 16 residues. CDR1 is KGHDR, CDR2 SFDVKD, per germline. After removal of 3 bases from V and 1 base from J, the junction contained 6 bases not matched to a gene. CDR3 region: CATSDPRTGINYGYTF. The CDR3 DNA reads as TGTGCCACCAGTGATCCTAGGACAGGGATTAACTATGGCTACACCTTC.

The rearrangement links TRBV11-3 to TRBJ2-3; 8 bases match TRBD1. Trimming cost V 0 bases and J 1 base; bases outside gene matches: 6. This CDR3 has 17 amino acids. Looked up from germline, CDR1 is SGHNT and CDR2 is YENEEA. CDR3 region: CASSLERQTGGTDTQYF. CDR3 DNA sequence: TGTGCCAGCAGCTTAGAACGCCAGACAGGGGGCACAGATACGCAGTATTTT.

The chain recombines TRBV3-1 (or the pseudogene TRBV3-2) with TRBJ2-3; D may be TRBD2 (5 bases). In germline, CDR1 is LGHDT, CDR2 YNNKEL (reference sequence). This CDR3 has 14 amino acids. V lost 4 bases and J 0 bases, leaving 8 bases between the germline ends. This CDR3 is CASSLGLSTDTQYF. The CDR3, as DNA: TGTGCCAGCAGCCTTGGACTGAGCACAGATACGCAGTATTTT.

The V and J genes are TRBV19 and TRBJ2-4; 9 bases align to TRBD1. V was clipped by 3 bases and J by 5 bases; unmatched bases: 5. The CDR3 has 15 residues. Germline values: CDR1 LNHDA, CDR2 SQIVND (reference sequence). The CDR3 nucleotides read TGTGCCAGTAGTATGGAGAGGACAGGGGAAAACATTCAGTACTTC. Translation: CASSMERTGENIQYF.

This sequence joins TRBV5-1 and TRBJ2-2; the D gene is possibly TRBD1 (6 bases). The germline V and J ends were trimmed by 2 bases and 0 bases, with 14 bases remaining between them. Germline CDR1 is SGHRS and CDR2 is YFSETQ. This CDR3 is built from 17 residues. The CDR3 sequence: CASSFPLRTANTGELFF. DNA of the CDR3: TGCGCCAGCAGCTTCCCCTTGAGGACAGCGAACACCGGGGAGCTGTTTTTT.

The chain combines TRBV4-2 with TRBJ2-3; 8 bases are a match to TRBD1. V lost 4 bases to trimming and J lost 11 bases; unmatched junction nucleotides: 5. Germline CDR1 is LGHNA and CDR2 is YNFKEQ. The CDR3 contains 12 residues. CDR3 in amino acids: CASSPDRGGQYF. In DNA, the CDR3 is TGTGCCAGCAGCCCCGACAGGGGAGGGCAGTATTTT.

V gene TRBV24-1 combines with J gene TRBJ2-7; 10 nucleotides line up with TRBD1. Germline CDR1 KGHDR, CDR2 SFDVKD. The ends lost 4 bases at V and 4 bases at J; junction bases unmatched: 3. CDR3 size: 14 residues. DNA for the CDR3: TGTGCCACCAGTGACAGGACAGGGGGATACGAGCAGTACTTC. Translating it yields CATSDRTGGYEQYF.

The chain employs TRBV27 and TRBJ1-1; D might be TRBD1 (5 bases). Deletions cut 3 bases from V and 1 base from J, with 9 bases between. Per the germline V gene, CDR1 is MNHEY and CDR2 is SMNVEV (reference sequence). The CDR3 has 14 residues. The CDR3 DNA sequence: TGTGCCAGCAGTTTTGGGGCTAGGAACACTGAAGCTTTCTTT. Protein sequence: CASSFGARNTEAFF.

The chain has TRBV19 and TRBJ1-1; 8 positions match TRBD1. V shed 8 bases, J shed 8 bases, and the junction held 10 bases outside the gene matches. CDR3 length equals 13 residues. Germline V gene lookup returns CDR1 LNHDA and CDR2 SQIVND (reference sequence). The CDR3 DNA is TGTGCCAGTTTGGACAGGGCCTTATCCGAAGCTTTCTTT. Translation: CASLDRALSEAFF.